This T cell receptor (beta chain) was sequenced in a study of early T cells in non-severe SARS-CoV-2 infection. Study summary: From unsorted whole blood, bulk RNA was sequenced, and the chains remained unpaired. Study conclusions and caveats: In VDJdb matching, anti-spike CD8 responses were favored while private and CD4 specificities went missing.

Individual cDNA molecules were tagged with unique molecular identifiers, the study reported. TCRdb itself ran the 5' RACE reads through MiXCR, one entry per CDR3 protein. The sample gives about 19,000 distinct CDR3 sequences, 4.5% to 6.5% of which show up once; approximately 6% is in the top ten. At least ten counts were recorded for this clonotype. Its antigen is unidentified. This clonotype originated in an adult who was a healthcare worker with PCR-confirmed SARS-CoV-2 infection or an uninfected control (not recorded which). Material for sequencing was whole blood.

CDR3 residues: CASSLMDSEAFF. Here the CDR3 DNA reads TGTGCCAGCAGCTTGATGGACAGTGAAGCTTTCTTT. This chain joins TRBV11-2 and TRBJ1-1, with D possibly matching TRBD1 (6 bases). V dropped 3 bases and J dropped 7 bases, with 9 bases sitting between them. Germline V gene lookup returns CDR1 SGHAT and CDR2 FQNNGV. The CDR3 is made up of 12 amino acids.